This is a list of T cell receptor beta chains from one sample in a study of T cell responses to AZD1222 COVID-19 vaccine. Sequencing used immunoSEQ multiplex PCR; TCRdb keeps in-frame clones, though not all of them. The sample carries about 110,000 clones, roughly 89% recorded once. Sequences were derived from peripheral blood, sampled 28 days after the second AZD1222 dose. The receptors were gathered from an adult who received the AZD1222 COVID-19 vaccine. The CDR3 runs from the conserved cysteine through the conserved F or W. Fields, in order: CDR3 length, V gene, J gene, CDR3 protein.

cdr3_length: 15; v_call: TRBV2; j_call: TRBJ2-1; cdr3_aa: CASSLLAGTRDEQFF
cdr3_length: 16; v_call: TRBV5-1; j_call: TRBJ2-2; cdr3_aa: CASSSSGTRYTGELFF
cdr3_length: 15; v_call: TRBV24-1; j_call: TRBJ2-5; cdr3_aa: CATSATLGLQETQYF
cdr3_length: 9; v_call: TRBV9; j_call: TRBJ1-2; cdr3_aa: CASSEGYTF
cdr3_length: 14; v_call: TRBV5-4; j_call: TRBJ2-5; cdr3_aa: CASSLHASYETQYF
cdr3_length: 17; v_call: TRBV9; j_call: TRBJ2-1; cdr3_aa: CASSHRTSGASYNEQFF
cdr3_length: 13; v_call: TRBV30; j_call: TRBJ1-1; cdr3_aa: CAWSVQRSSEAFF
cdr3_length: 14; v_call: TRBV10-3; j_call: TRBJ1-3; cdr3_aa: CAISGQGPGNTIYF
cdr3_length: 16; v_call: TRBV7-2; j_call: TRBJ1-1; cdr3_aa: CASSLGGARVNTEAFF
cdr3_length: 12; v_call: TRBV4-3; j_call: TRBJ2-1; cdr3_aa: CASSPDWNEQFF
cdr3_length: 15; v_call: TRBV5-1; j_call: TRBJ2-5; cdr3_aa: CASSLELGPQETQYF
cdr3_length: 18; v_call: TRBV28; j_call: TRBJ2-2; cdr3_aa: CASSSPVGRGGFAGELFF
cdr3_length: 14; v_call: TRBV7-2; j_call: TRBJ1-1; cdr3_aa: CASSLGGQGPESFF
cdr3_length: 15; v_call: TRBV11-1; j_call: TRBJ2-5; cdr3_aa: CASGKTSGGVKTQYF
cdr3_length: 15; v_call: TRBV2; j_call: TRBJ1-1; cdr3_aa: CASSPIGGVNTEAFF
cdr3_length: 12; v_call: TRBV19; j_call: TRBJ2-7; cdr3_aa: CASSIKGYEQYF
cdr3_length: 15; v_call: TRBV7-9; j_call: TRBJ1-2; cdr3_aa: CASSPGQGALYDYTF
cdr3_length: 14; v_call: TRBV7-9; j_call: TRBJ2-7; cdr3_aa: CASESSGGGYEQYF
cdr3_length: 15; v_call: TRBV11-2; j_call: TRBJ1-5; cdr3_aa: CASSLVAGAVQPQHF
cdr3_length: 15; v_call: TRBV7-9; j_call: TRBJ2-2; cdr3_aa: CASSLEEGNTGELFF
cdr3_length: 13; v_call: TRBV12-3/TRBV12-4; j_call: TRBJ1-2; cdr3_aa: CASSLGRRYGYTF
cdr3_length: 16; v_call: TRBV18; j_call: TRBJ1-4; cdr3_aa: CASSLGPTGTNEKLFF
cdr3_length: 14; v_call: TRBV7-5; j_call: TRBJ2-1; cdr3_aa: CARSFGPRDNEQFF
cdr3_length: 12; v_call: TRBV5-1; j_call: TRBJ2-7; cdr3_aa: CASSLDVYEQYF
cdr3_length: 14; v_call: TRBV6-5; j_call: TRBJ1-6; cdr3_aa: CASSPGQRNSPLHF
cdr3_length: 16; v_call: TRBV18; j_call: TRBJ1-3; cdr3_aa: CASSPDSSRSGNTIYF
cdr3_length: 12; v_call: TRBV7-2; j_call: TRBJ2-7; cdr3_aa: CASSQTSYEQYF
cdr3_length: 14; v_call: TRBV5-5; j_call: TRBJ2-2; cdr3_aa: CASSPLLVAGELFF
cdr3_length: 12; v_call: TRBV19; j_call: TRBJ2-3; cdr3_aa: CASSSRSTTQYF
cdr3_length: 16; v_call: TRBV10-3; j_call: TRBJ2-1; cdr3_aa: CAISEAVAGSYNEQFF
cdr3_length: 20; v_call: TRBV9; j_call: TRBJ1-5; cdr3_aa: CASSPSFWGPGPRANQPQHF
cdr3_length: 15; v_call: TRBV24-1; j_call: TRBJ2-7; cdr3_aa: CATSDGGRTSYEQYF
cdr3_length: 13; v_call: TRBV3-1/TRBV3-2; j_call: TRBJ1-1; cdr3_aa: CASSQDFGTEAFF
cdr3_length: 15; v_call: TRBV5-6; j_call: TRBJ1-6; cdr3_aa: CASTVDRNYNSPLHF
cdr3_length: 12; v_call: TRBV7-8; j_call: TRBJ1-1; cdr3_aa: CASSMGSAEAFF
cdr3_length: 13; v_call: TRBV5-6; j_call: TRBJ2-7; cdr3_aa: CASSRDGPYEQYF
cdr3_length: 14; v_call: TRBV9; j_call: TRBJ1-1; cdr3_aa: CASSPGGGNTEAFF
cdr3_length: 14; v_call: TRBV9; j_call: TRBJ1-5; cdr3_aa: CASSDGQGGQPQHF
cdr3_length: 13; v_call: TRBV15; j_call: TRBJ1-1; cdr3_aa: CATSRGGGTEAFF
cdr3_length: 15; v_call: TRBV3-1/TRBV3-2; j_call: TRBJ2-5; cdr3_aa: CASSQGSGIQETQYF
cdr3_length: 20; v_call: TRBV12-2; j_call: TRBJ1-3; cdr3_aa: CASRLISPLGQGSSGNTIYF
cdr3_length: 14; v_call: TRBV7-3; j_call: TRBJ1-6; cdr3_aa: CASSPAGVDSPLHF
cdr3_length: 14; v_call: TRBV4-3; j_call: TRBJ1-1; cdr3_aa: CASSHGGENTEAFF
cdr3_length: 13; v_call: TRBV2; j_call: TRBJ1-1; cdr3_aa: CASSLDLNTEAFF
cdr3_length: 16; v_call: TRBV6-1; j_call: TRBJ1-2; cdr3_aa: CASSAGFGNVYYGYTF
cdr3_length: 13; v_call: TRBV12-3/TRBV12-4; j_call: TRBJ2-1; cdr3_aa: CASSFGGGNEQFF
cdr3_length: 13; v_call: TRBV9; j_call: TRBJ1-5; cdr3_aa: CASSPGGNQPQHF
cdr3_length: 16; v_call: TRBV11-2; j_call: TRBJ1-3; cdr3_aa: CASSLDFANSGNTIYF
cdr3_length: 15; v_call: TRBV7-2; j_call: TRBJ1-5; cdr3_aa: CASSLDIGRSQPQHF
cdr3_length: 14; v_call: TRBV21-1; j_call: TRBJ2-5; cdr3_aa: CASRIRDKQETQYF
cdr3_length: 15; v_call: TRBV10-3; j_call: TRBJ2-5; cdr3_aa: CAISGTAEGEETQYF
cdr3_length: 14; v_call: TRBV7-2; j_call: TRBJ2-1; cdr3_aa: CASRTGGRGNEQFF
cdr3_length: 15; v_call: TRBV5-4; j_call: TRBJ1-2; cdr3_aa: CASSLDYGQGHGYTF
cdr3_length: 15; v_call: TRBV5-4; j_call: TRBJ2-7; cdr3_aa: CASSSRGQGTYEQYF
cdr3_length: 16; v_call: TRBV5-4; j_call: TRBJ2-2; cdr3_aa: CASSPRSEFKTGELFF
cdr3_length: 15; v_call: TRBV11-2; j_call: TRBJ2-7; cdr3_aa: CASSPQGEPGHEQYF
cdr3_length: 14; v_call: TRBV19; j_call: TRBJ1-1; cdr3_aa: CASNPTALNTEAFF
cdr3_length: 13; v_call: TRBV27; j_call: TRBJ1-2; cdr3_aa: CASSLSTGNGYTF